This is a list of T cell receptor beta chains from one sample in a study of PD-1 blockade in mismatch repair-deficient tumors. Sequenced by immunoSEQ multiplex PCR; TCRdb stores in-frame clones only, minus some. The sample includes some 100,000 clones, about 79% of them seen just once. This specimen consisted of peripheral blood, obtained approximately 35 weeks after starting pembrolizumab. Source of these receptors: an adult with mismatch repair-deficient cancer. Both conserved end residues are part of each CDR3. Each record gives: J gene, clone size, D gene, V gene, CDR3 protein. D genes are given only for firm matches. Size is omitted from some rows. Given values are once, few, many or a class for expanded clones.

TRBJ2-5 | NA | TRBD1 | TRBV7-9 | CASSLGQRQETQYF
TRBJ2-2 | NA | NA | TRBV7-3 | CASSNRASGTGELFF
TRBJ1-1 | NA | NA | TRBV11-2 | CASSLDLGVGTEAFF
TRBJ2-7 | NA | TRBD1 | TRBV5-6 | CASSFTGTDYEQYF
TRBJ2-5 | NA | TRBD1 | TRBV5-6 | CASSLGGRGGETQYF
TRBJ1-2 | NA | NA | TRBV7-9 | CASSFKTGYTF
TRBJ1-2 | NA | NA | TRBV5-4 | CASSPQGLYGYTF
TRBJ2-7 | NA | TRBD2 | TRBV7-3 | CASSPSGGDSYEQYF
TRBJ2-6 | NA | NA | TRBV7-2 | CASSSSGLGANVLTF
TRBJ2-3 | NA | NA | TRBV4-2 | CASSQGQPGDTQYF
TRBJ2-5 | NA | NA | TRBV7-9 | CASSRDQWQETQYF
TRBJ1-5 | NA | NA | TRBV11-3 | CASSFGGEGQPQHF
TRBJ2-2 | NA | TRBD2 | TRBV6-4 | CASSAEAGYTGELFF
TRBJ2-7 | NA | NA | TRBV6-6 | CASSHDTAEVYEQYF
TRBJ1-5 | NA | NA | TRBV19 | CASRRGYNQPQHF
TRBJ1-5 | NA | NA | TRBV7-2 | CASSLVSHGNQPQHF
TRBJ1-4 | NA | TRBD1 | TRBV6-6 | CASTHRDRNEKLFF
TRBJ1-2 | NA | NA | TRBV27 | CASSHPCPTRLGVNSRCYTF
TRBJ2-6 | once | NA | TRBV18 | CASSPSPVSDSGANVLTF
TRBJ2-1 | NA | TRBD1 | TRBV14 | CASSKWQGTGLSYNEQFF
TRBJ2-7 | NA | NA | TRBV4-2 | CASSKGGDYEQYF
TRBJ1-2 | once | NA | TRBV28 | CASRDWRGGTSYGYTF
TRBJ2-5 | NA | TRBD1 | TRBV18 | CASSEMAGGWETQYF
TRBJ2-1 | NA | TRBD2 | TRBV27 | CASSLIWTSGSGEQFF
TRBJ2-7 | NA | NA | TRBV27 | CASSLSSLISYEQYF
TRBJ2-3 | NA | TRBD2 | TRBV6-5 | CASRTSGRMDTQYF
TRBJ2-7 | NA | NA | TRBV7-2 | CASSLAPGLSYEQYF
TRBJ2-2 | NA | NA | TRBV7-2 | CASSLGWASTGELFF
TRBJ2-2 | NA | NA | TRBV21-1 | CASRLKRGRNTGELFF
TRBJ1-1 | NA | NA | TRBV7-8 | CASSLSGVPEAFF
TRBJ2-7 | NA | NA | TRBV21-1 | CASSKMDRDNSYEQYF
TRBJ1-5 | NA | NA | TRBV27 | CASSPVTEYNQPQHF
TRBJ2-3 | NA | NA | TRBV7-3 | CASSLMGGGSPDTQYF
TRBJ2-3 | NA | NA | TRBV2 | CASSAEGGGTQYF
TRBJ2-1 | NA | NA | TRBV7-3 | CASSLKGGSYNEQFF
TRBJ2-1 | NA | NA | TRBV6-5 | CASSDLDRGYNEQFF
TRBJ2-1 | NA | NA | TRBV18 | CASSPLAGLDEQFF
TRBJ2-3 | NA | NA | TRBV5-6 | CASSSGAGIRGGTQYF
TRBJ2-7 | NA | NA | TRBV5-6 | CASSLNDEQYF
TRBJ1-1 | NA | NA | TRBV29-1 | CSVVASMNTEAFF
TRBJ1-2 | NA | NA | TRBV5-1 | CASSLGGGQGYTF